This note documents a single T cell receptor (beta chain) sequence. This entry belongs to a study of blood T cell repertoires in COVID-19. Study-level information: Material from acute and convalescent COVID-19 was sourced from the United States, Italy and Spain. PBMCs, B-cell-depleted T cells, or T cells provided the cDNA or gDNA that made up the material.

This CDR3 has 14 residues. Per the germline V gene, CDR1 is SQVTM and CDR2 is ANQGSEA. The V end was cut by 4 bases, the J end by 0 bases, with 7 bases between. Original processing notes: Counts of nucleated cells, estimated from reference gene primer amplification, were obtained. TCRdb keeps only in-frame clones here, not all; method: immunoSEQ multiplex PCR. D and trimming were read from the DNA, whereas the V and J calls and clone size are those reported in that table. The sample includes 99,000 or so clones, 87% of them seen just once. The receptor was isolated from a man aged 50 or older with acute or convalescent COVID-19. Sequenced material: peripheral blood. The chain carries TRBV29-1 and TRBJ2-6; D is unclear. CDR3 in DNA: TGCAGCGTTGCTAAAGCCTCTGGGGCCAACGTCCTGACTTTC. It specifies CSVAKASGANVLTF.